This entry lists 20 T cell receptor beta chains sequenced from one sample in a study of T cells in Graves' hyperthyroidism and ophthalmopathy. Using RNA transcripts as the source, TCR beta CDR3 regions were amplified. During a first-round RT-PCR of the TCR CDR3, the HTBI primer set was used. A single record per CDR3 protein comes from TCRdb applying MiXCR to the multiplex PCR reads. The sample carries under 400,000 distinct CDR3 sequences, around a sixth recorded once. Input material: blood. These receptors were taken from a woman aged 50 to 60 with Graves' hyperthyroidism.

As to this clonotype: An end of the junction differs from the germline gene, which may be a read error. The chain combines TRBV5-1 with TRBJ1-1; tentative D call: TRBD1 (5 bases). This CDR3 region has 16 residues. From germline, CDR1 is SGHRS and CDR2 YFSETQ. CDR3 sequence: CASSGTGLLGNTEASF. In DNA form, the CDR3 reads TGCGCCAGCAGCGGGACGGGACTCTTGGGGAACACTGAAGCTTCCTTT.

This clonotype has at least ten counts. DNA of the CDR3: TGTGCCTGGAGTGCCGGGACCTTCAATCAGCCCCAGCATTTT. Encoded protein: CAWSAGTFNQPQHF. The V call is TRBV30, the J call TRBJ1-5; a possible D gene is TRBD1 (5 bases). Between the trimmed V and J ends, which lost 1 base and 3 bases, there was a span of 10 bases. In germline, CDR1 is GTSNPN, CDR2 SVGIG (reference sequence). The CDR3 spans 14 residues.

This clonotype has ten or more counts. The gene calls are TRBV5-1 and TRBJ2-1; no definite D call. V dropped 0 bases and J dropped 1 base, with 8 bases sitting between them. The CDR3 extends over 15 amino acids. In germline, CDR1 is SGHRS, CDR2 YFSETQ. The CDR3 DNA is TGCGCCAGCAGCTTGGTGGTCGAATCCTACAATGAGCAGTTCTTC. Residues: CASSLVVESYNEQFF.

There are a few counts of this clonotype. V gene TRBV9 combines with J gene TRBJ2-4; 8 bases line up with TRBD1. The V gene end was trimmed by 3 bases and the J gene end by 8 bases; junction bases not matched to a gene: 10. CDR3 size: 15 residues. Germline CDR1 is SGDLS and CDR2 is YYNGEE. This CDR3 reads CASSAGQATSDIQYF. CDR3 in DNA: TGTGCCAGCAGCGCGGGACAGGCAACCTCGGACATTCAGTACTTC.

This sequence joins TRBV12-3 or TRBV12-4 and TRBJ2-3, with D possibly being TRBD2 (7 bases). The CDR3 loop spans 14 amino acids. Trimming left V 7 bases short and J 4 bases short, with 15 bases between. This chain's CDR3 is CASTKGGVADTQYF. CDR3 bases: TGTGCCAGCACGAAGGGGGGGGTGGCAGATACGCAGTATTTT.

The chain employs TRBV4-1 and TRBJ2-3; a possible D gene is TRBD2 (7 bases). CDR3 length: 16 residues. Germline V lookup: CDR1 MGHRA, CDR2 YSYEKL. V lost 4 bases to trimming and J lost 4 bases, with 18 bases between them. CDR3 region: CASSLGGQPASDTQYF. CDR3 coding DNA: TGCGCCAGCAGCCTCGGGGGGCAGCCTGCATCAGATACGCAGTATTTT.

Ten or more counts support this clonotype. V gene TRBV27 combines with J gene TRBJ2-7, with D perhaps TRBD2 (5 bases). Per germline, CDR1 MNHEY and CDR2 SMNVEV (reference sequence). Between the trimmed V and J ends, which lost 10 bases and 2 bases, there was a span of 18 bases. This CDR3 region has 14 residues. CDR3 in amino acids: CATRESGPPYEQYF. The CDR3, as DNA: TGTGCCACCCGCGAGAGCGGACCACCCTACGAGCAGTACTTC.

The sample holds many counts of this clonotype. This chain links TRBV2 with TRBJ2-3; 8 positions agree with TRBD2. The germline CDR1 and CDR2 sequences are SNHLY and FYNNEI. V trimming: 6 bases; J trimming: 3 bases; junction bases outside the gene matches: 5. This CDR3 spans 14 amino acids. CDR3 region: CASRGLVKTDTQYF. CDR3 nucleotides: TGTGCCAGCAGGGGACTAGTCAAAACAGATACGCAGTATTTT.

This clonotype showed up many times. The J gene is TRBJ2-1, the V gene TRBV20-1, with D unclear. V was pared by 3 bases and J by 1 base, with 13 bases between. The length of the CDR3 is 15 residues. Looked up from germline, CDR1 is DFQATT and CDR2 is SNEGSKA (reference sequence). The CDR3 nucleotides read TGCAGTGCTAGTTGGGCTCTGGGTTCCTACAATGAGCAGTTCTTC. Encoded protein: CSASWALGSYNEQFF.

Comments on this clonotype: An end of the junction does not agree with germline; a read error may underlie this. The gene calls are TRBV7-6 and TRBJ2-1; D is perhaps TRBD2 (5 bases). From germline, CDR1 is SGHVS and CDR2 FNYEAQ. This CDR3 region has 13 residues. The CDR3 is CSSRRLGRGEQFF. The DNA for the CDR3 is TGTTCCAGCAGACGATTGGGCCGGGGTGAGCAGTTCTTC.

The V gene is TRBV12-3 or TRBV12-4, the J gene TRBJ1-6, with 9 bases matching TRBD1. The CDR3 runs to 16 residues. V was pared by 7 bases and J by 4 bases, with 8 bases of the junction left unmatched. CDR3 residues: CASTLSGTGYNSPLHF. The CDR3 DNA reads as TGTGCCAGCACCCTTTCTGGGACAGGGTATAATTCACCCCTCCACTTT.

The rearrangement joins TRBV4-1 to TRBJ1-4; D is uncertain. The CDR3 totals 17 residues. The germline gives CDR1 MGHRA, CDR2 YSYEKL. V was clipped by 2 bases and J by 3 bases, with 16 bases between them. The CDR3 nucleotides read TGCGCCAGCAGCCAATTTCCGAAGGCCGGACCTAATGAAAAACTGTTTTTT. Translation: CASSQFPKAGPNEKLFF.

The CDR3 reads CASSWTSGSRGELFF. As DNA, the CDR3 is TGTGCCAGCAGTTGGACTAGCGGGAGTAGAGGGGAGCTGTTTTTT. V and J are TRBV28 and TRBJ2-2; 13 bases line up with TRBD2. CDR1 and CDR2 (germline): MDHEN, SYDVKM. The J segment lost 8 bases and the V segment lost 4 bases, leaving 4 bases of the junction unmatched. The CDR3 runs 15 residues.

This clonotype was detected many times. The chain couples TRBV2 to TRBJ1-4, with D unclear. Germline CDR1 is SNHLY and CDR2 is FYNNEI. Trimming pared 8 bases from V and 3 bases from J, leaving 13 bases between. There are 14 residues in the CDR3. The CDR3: CASGSQLSNEKLFF. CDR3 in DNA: TGTGCCAGCGGATCACAGTTATCTAATGAAAAACTGTTTTTT.

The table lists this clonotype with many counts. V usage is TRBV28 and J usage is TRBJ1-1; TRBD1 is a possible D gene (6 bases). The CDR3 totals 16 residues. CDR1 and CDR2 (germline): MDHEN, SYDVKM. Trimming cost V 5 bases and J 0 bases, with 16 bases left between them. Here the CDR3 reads CASSAQGGQLNTEAFF. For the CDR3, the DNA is TGTGCCAGCAGTGCGCAGGGAGGACAGTTGAACACTGAAGCTTTCTTT.

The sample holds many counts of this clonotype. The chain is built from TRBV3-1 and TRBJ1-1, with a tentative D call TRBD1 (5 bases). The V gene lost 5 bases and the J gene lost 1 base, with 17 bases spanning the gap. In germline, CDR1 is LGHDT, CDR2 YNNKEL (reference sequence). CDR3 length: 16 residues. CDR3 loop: CASSSTGLRGNTEAFF. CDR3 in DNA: TGTGCCAGCAGCTCCACAGGATTAAGGGGGAACACTGAAGCTTTCTTT.

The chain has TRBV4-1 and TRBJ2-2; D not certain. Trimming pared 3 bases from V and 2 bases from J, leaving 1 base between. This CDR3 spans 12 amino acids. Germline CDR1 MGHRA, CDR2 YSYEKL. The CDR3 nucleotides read TGCGCCAGCAGCCATAACACCGGGGAGCTGTTTTTT. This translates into CASSHNTGELFF.

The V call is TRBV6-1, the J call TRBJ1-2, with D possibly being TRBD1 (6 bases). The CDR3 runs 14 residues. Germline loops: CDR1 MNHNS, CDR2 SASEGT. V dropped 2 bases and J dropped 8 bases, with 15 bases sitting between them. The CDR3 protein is CASSEYGGLGGYTF. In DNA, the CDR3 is TGTGCCAGCAGTGAATATGGGGGGCTAGGAGGCTACACCTTC.

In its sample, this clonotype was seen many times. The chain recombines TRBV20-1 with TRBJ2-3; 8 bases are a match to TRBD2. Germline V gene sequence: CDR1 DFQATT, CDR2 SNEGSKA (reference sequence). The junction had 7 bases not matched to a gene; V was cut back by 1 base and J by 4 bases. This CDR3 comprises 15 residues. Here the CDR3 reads CSARGPAGVADTQYF. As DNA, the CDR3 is TGCAGTGCTAGAGGGCCAGCGGGGGTAGCAGATACGCAGTATTTT.

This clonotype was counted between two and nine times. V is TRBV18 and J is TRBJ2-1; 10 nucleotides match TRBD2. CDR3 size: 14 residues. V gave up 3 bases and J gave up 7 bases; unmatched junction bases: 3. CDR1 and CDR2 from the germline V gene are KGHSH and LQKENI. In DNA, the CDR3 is TGTGCCAGCTCACCGCCGGGACTAGCGAATGAGCAGTTCTTC. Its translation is CASSPPGLANEQFF.